The present entry profiles one TCR beta chain with its context. The antigen it binds to is not known. Base quality data are lacking; no much larger clone is found one base away. This specimen comes from a study of cytomegalovirus exposure and HLA in healthy donors (dated by TCRdb to the late 2010s). With respect to the entire study: According to a later analysis, one platform produced both the 110 or so validation repertoires and the 670 or so repertoires of the first cohort. The study was designed to test whether signatures of past pathogen exposure could be identified by cataloging public T cell receptors. Besides the first cohort of about 730 subjects, a separate validation cohort made up of over a hundred different subjects was used. To predict cytomegalovirus infection status, the study combined high-throughput TCR immunosequencing, statistical association of individual TCRs with disease status, and machine learning. Overall study outcomes, separate from this receptor: In vitro tests confirmed that three of the cytomegalovirus-associated TCR beta chains recognize cytomegalovirus antigens. The validation cohort had no HLA typing available for a later analysis, so co-occurrence within that cohort was assessed over all 120 or so repertoires. The authors suggested that the approach could potentially be extended to other disease states and immunological phenotypes. In a later analysis, TCRs clustered in the first cohort were found to also tend to co-occur in the roughly 130 validation repertoires, with 94% of cluster scores above 0. Most TCR sequences were seen in very few donors, while some public TCRs were found in many individuals. In both the original and validation cohorts, the classifier was reported to diagnose cytomegalovirus status with high specificity and sensitivity. A total of some 180 TCR beta chains were listed by the study as associated with cytomegalovirus.

Separate from the roughly 650-subject first cohort, the validation cohort of around 130 subjects was the group to which the donors belonged. The germline V gene gives CDR1 as MGHRA and CDR2 as YSYEKL. Taken from cysteine to phenylalanine, the CDR3 has 15 residues. The retained sequence is limited to the CDR3, 45 bases, with the frame set at the first base. Trimming accounts for 4 bases at V and 2 bases at J, while the number of junction bases matched to no gene is 5. The library was obtained by the immunoSEQ multiplex PCR assay. The original methods were these. A statistical classification framework was developed to diagnose cytomegalovirus status using the catalog of TCR beta chain sequences. In TCRdb, the immuneACCESS table is reduced to in-frame sequences with V and J assigned. These tables do not hold every clone; where another copy was compared, an unresolved V gene accounts for under half, and the others remain unexplained. The V and J calls and the clone size are those of that table, but D and trimming were determined from the DNA. Across this sample there are about 150,000 clones, with around 90% seen only once. The ten largest clones take up around 6% of the sample.

The sample was PBMCs. The sequence came from a woman in her twenties or thirties in good health and CMV-seropositive. The rearranged segments are TRBV4-1 and TRBJ1-5; 7 bases in between match TRBD1. The sequenced DNA: TGCGCCAGCAGCCCTCTAACAGGGGGCAATCAGCCCCAGCATTTT. Its translation is CASSPLTGGNQPQHF.